A single sample gave rise to the 10 T cell receptor beta chains below, sequenced in a study of cytomegalovirus exposure and HLA in healthy donors. The PCR made use of 60 Vbeta and 13 Jbeta primers. Data came from immunoSEQ multiplex PCR; TCRdb stores just in-frame clones and leaves some out. This sample has around 140,000 clones; about 80% occur once, and the top ten carry around 4.3%. The sequenced material came from PBMCs. These receptors were taken from a man aged 35-49 years in good health and CMV-seronegative.

The V and J genes are TRBV7-9 and TRBJ1-1; 10 bases align to TRBD1. CDR1 and CDR2 from the germline V gene are SEHNR and FQNEAQ (reference sequence). The V and J ends lost 5 bases and 4 bases, in that order; junction bases with no gene match: 7. This CDR3 contains 15 residues. The CDR3 nucleotides read TGTGCCAGCAGCCGCCGGGGACAGGGGACCACTGAAGCTTTCTTT. Amino acids: CASSRRGQGTTEAFF.

The chain recombines TRBV7-2 with TRBJ2-5; possibly TRBD2 for D (6 bases). CDR1 is SGHTA and CDR2 is FQGNSA in the germline V gene. The V end lost 5 bases, the J end lost 1 base, and 11 bases lay between the germline ends. The CDR3 consists of 14 residues. The CDR3 region is CASSRGSGQETQYF. The CDR3 DNA sequence: TGTGCCAGCAGCCGGGGGAGCGGCCAAGAGACCCAGTACTTC.

The chain combines TRBV10-3 with TRBJ2-7, with 10 nucleotides matching TRBD1. Germline trimming cut 5 bases from V and 2 bases from J; bases unmatched to any gene: 9. This CDR3 has 16 residues. Germline values: CDR1 ENHRY, CDR2 SYGVKD. In nucleotides, the CDR3 is TGTGCCATCAGTATCGGCGGGACAGGGGTCCCCTACGAGCAGTACTTC. This gives the protein CAISIGGTGVPYEQYF.

In the case of this clone: Additional DNA sequences in this sample encode the identical CDR3. This sequence joins TRBV6-5 and TRBJ2-7; D possibly corresponds to TRBD1 (6 bases). The germline V gene encodes CDR1 MNHEY and CDR2 SVGAGI. V lost 0 bases and J lost 3, with 9 bases in between. There are 14 residues in the CDR3. The CDR3 protein is CASSYSGRGYEQYF. Written as DNA, the CDR3 is TGTGCCAGCAGTTACTCGGGCAGGGGCTACGAGCAGTACTTC.

Only one count was recorded for this clone. The rearrangement links TRBV18 to TRBJ2-7, with TRBD1 matching over 9 bases. The ends lost 6 bases at V and 0 bases at J; junction bases unmatched: 3. CDR3 length: 14 residues. Germline V lookup: CDR1 KGHSH, CDR2 LQKENI. The DNA of the CDR3 is TGTGCCAGCTCCGGGACAGGGAGCTCCTACGAGCAGTACTTC. It yields the protein CASSGTGSSYEQYF.

J is TRBJ2-7 and V is TRBV7-2; 7 nucleotides line up with TRBD1. Germline V CDR1 and CDR2: SGHTA, FQGNSA. CDR3 length: 15 amino acids. The ends lost 2 bases at V and 1 base at J; junction bases unmatched: 5. The CDR3 bases are TGTGCCAGCAGCTTAACGAGACAGGGATCCTACGAGCAGTACTTC. As protein: CASSLTRQGSYEQYF.

The V and J genes are TRBV10-3 and TRBJ2-1, with 13 positions matching TRBD2. V lost 0 bases to trimming and J lost 10 bases; unmatched junction nucleotides: 9. The CDR3 runs 17 residues. Germline lookup yields CDR1 ENHRY and CDR2 SYGVKD. CDR3 region: CAISESGTSGVRGEQFF. The CDR3 nucleotides read TGTGCCATCAGTGAGTCCGGGACTAGCGGGGTCCGGGGGGAGCAGTTCTTC.

This clone has just one count. This sequence joins TRBV14 and TRBJ1-3; 8 bases fit TRBD1. The CDR3 runs to 16 residues. V dropped 4 bases and J dropped 3; count of bases not matched to a gene: 8. Germline V gene data show CDR1 as SGHDN and CDR2 as FVKESK. CDR3 amino acids: CASSPRTGTVGNTIYF. CDR3 coding DNA: TGTGCCAGCAGCCCACGGACAGGGACCGTTGGAAACACCATATATTTT.

A single count supports this clone. The chain uses TRBV5-1 and TRBJ1-5; 7 bases align to TRBD1. With 0 bases clipped from V and 2 bases from J, the junction kept 17 bases outside the gene matches. Germline CDR1 and CDR2: SGHRS and YFSETQ. The CDR3 covers 20 residues. In nucleotides, the CDR3 is TGCGCCAGCAGCTTGGTTCCTATAGCAGGGGGAGGAAAAGGCAATCAGCCCCAGCATTTT. Protein: CASSLVPIAGGGKGNQPQHF.

The gene calls are TRBV5-4 and TRBJ1-6; D may be TRBD1 (6 bases). V was shortened by 4 bases and J by 7 bases, with 15 bases between the two germline ends. Germline V gives CDR1 SGHNT, CDR2 YYREEE (reference sequence). This CDR3 has 15 amino acids. The CDR3 DNA reads as TGTGCCAGCAGCGAGGGGGGGGTGAGGAATTCACCCCTCCACTTT. Its protein product is CASSEGGVRNSPLHF.